The present T cell receptor beta chain was sequenced within a study of T cell repertoires in cytomegalovirus infection. Study-wide background: Based on public TCR beta signatures, there were indications of CMV infection and of a matching HLA type.

About this clonotype: Its antigen is not identified.

From germline, CDR1 is SNHLY and CDR2 FYNNEI. Trimming removed 7 bases from V and 9 bases from J; junction bases left unmatched: 9. CDR3 length: 14 residues. TCRdb used MiXCR to reprocess the reads, holding one entry per CDR3 protein. This sample has 750,000 to 950,000 distinct CDR3 sequences; almost 30% occur once, and the top ten carry around 13%. Sequences were derived from cultured CD8+ T cells from PBMCs, sampled from culture after CMV antigen stimulation. This sequence joins TRBV2 and TRBJ2-1; 10 bases are shared with TRBD2. The TCR comes from a human donor in good health (CMV status not recorded). Some clones in this sample may be carry-over from other donors' samples. The CDR3 sequence is CASIPGLAPTEQFF. DNA for the CDR3: TGTGCCAGCATCCCGGGACTAGCGCCAACTGAGCAGTTCTTC.